The clone carrying this T cell receptor (beta chain) was counted a few times. The sample originates from a study of blood T cell repertoires in COVID-19. About the research overall: Samples came from the United States, Italy and Spain, spanning acute and convalescent COVID-19. T cells, B-cell-depleted T cells, or PBMCs provided the cDNA or gDNA that served as material.

The table came from immunoSEQ multiplex PCR; TCRdb's copy has only in-frame clones and leaves some out. Altogether about 280,000 clones are present, around 83% being singletons, with the ten largest covering 5%. The cohort comprised adults aged about 18 to 100 years residing in 20 to 30 US areas. Sequenced sample: PBMCs or T cells enriched from blood (not recorded which). This receptor was identified in a man aged 35-49 years who had been exposed to COVID-19.

CDR3 sequence: CASRRTGGGTEAFF. In nucleotides, the CDR3 is TGTGCCAGCAGGAGGACAGGGGGCGGCACTGAAGCTTTCTTT. This chain uses TRBV6-5 with TRBJ1-1, with 11 bases aligning to TRBD1. CDR3 length: 14 amino acids. Germline V lookup: CDR1 MNHEY, CDR2 SVGAGI. Trimming removed 6 bases from V and 4 bases from J; junction bases left unmatched: 4.